The 25 T cell receptor beta chains listed next were all sequenced from one sample in a study of vaccination and CD4 T cells after COVID-19 (dated by TCRdb to 2021 to 2024). These receptors have no identified antigens. Reading the label with the study, this specimen's treatment or condition is: roughly 10-day PBMC culture with coronavirus spike peptide pools or control peptides (ViraFEST assay). CD4+ T cells from unexposed donors were collected before the COVID-19 pandemic (2011-2018). The protocol used for the library was PCR. Sequenced using an Illumina iSeq 100. TCR sequencing of DNA from cultured CD4+ T cells used the Oncomine TCR Beta short-read assay at the Johns Hopkins FTIC core. TCRdb trimmed the raw reads at Q25, called clones with MiXCR and kept productive beta chains. CDR3 protein duplicates are merged, each entry listing the most common genes and DNA. This sample gives 5,000 to 7,500 distinct CDR3 sequences in total; around 51% of them show up just once. About a quarter of the sample rests with the top ten.

What was sequenced was CD4+ T cells from blood, cultured in vitro. The origin of the receptors is a human donor in good health.

The rearrangement links TRBV5-1 to TRBJ1-1; TRBD1 matches at 8 bases. CDR1 SGHRS and CDR2 YFSETQ come from the germline V gene. Germline trimming cut 2 bases from V and 5 bases from J; bases unmatched to any gene: 8. This CDR3 is 15 amino acids long. The CDR3 reads CASSLSRGHGTEAFF. Here the CDR3 DNA reads TGCGCCAGCAGCTTAAGCAGGGGGCATGGAACTGAAGCTTTCTTT.

This sequence joins TRBV15 and TRBJ1-4, with 7 nucleotides matching TRBD1. This CDR3 comprises 16 residues. Germline-derived CDR1 and CDR2 are LNHNV and YYDKDF (reference sequence). The V segment lost 0 bases and the J segment 3 bases; nucleotides outside the gene matches: 4. CDR3 in amino acids: CATSRDRQGSNEKLFF. The CDR3 DNA is TGTGCCACCAGCAGAGATCGACAGGGATCTAATGAAAAACTGTTTTTT.

The V and J genes are TRBV20-1 and TRBJ2-5; D remains unclear. The CDR3 length is 11 residues. CDR1 and CDR2 (germline): DFQATT, SNEGSKA (reference sequence). The V end was cut by 0 bases, the J end by 5 bases, with 4 bases between. CDR3 sequence reads: CSARDVETQYF. The CDR3 DNA follows: TGCAGTGCTAGAGATGTCGAGACCCAGTACTTC.

V is TRBV6-2 or TRBV6-3 and J is TRBJ1-3; the match to TRBD1 covers 12 bases. The CDR3 covers 17 residues. After removal of 7 bases from V and 4 bases from J, the junction contained 11 bases not matched to a gene. CDR1 and CDR2 (germline): MNHEY, SVGEGT. The CDR3 here is CASNHAGTGGSGNTIYF. The CDR3 DNA reads as TGTGCCAGCAACCACGCCGGGACAGGGGGCTCCGGAAACACCATATATTTT.

The chain couples TRBV2 to TRBJ2-1; D unresolved. The ends were cut back, 0 bases at V and 9 bases at J, with 9 bases in the middle. There are 13 residues in the CDR3. CDR1 SNHLY and CDR2 FYNNEI come from the germline V gene. The CDR3: CASSEARTREQFF. The CDR3 region has the DNA TGTGCCAGCAGTGAAGCTAGGACCCGTGAGCAGTTCTTC.

This rearrangement joins TRBV19 to TRBJ2-2, with 8 nucleotides matching TRBD2. The CDR3 contains 16 residues. The V gene's germline CDR1 is LNHDA and CDR2 SQIVND (reference sequence). The trim removed 7 bases at V and 1 base at J, leaving 8 bases unmatched. The CDR3 nucleotides read TGTGCCAGTAAAAACGGGGGGGCGGGGAACACCGGGGAGCTGTTTTTT. Translated, it gives CASKNGGAGNTGELFF.

J is TRBJ1-2 and V is TRBV10-3; D is possibly TRBD1 (5 bases). With 0 bases removed from V and 3 bases from J, the gap between germline ends came to 11 bases. Germline CDR1 ENHRY, CDR2 SYGVKD. The CDR3 runs to 15 residues. In nucleotides, the CDR3 is TGTGCCATCAGTGAGTCGATTATGGGGGACTATGGCTACACCTTC. Translating it yields CAISESIMGDYGYTF.

V gene TRBV19 combines with J gene TRBJ2-5, with D tentatively TRBD1 (6 bases). The CDR3 is made up of 12 amino acids. Germline assignment: CDR1 LNHDA and CDR2 SQIVND (reference sequence). V lost 5 bases and J lost 4, with 8 bases in between. CDR3 nucleotide sequence: TGTGCCAGTAGTCAGGGGCGAGAGACCCAGTACTTC. This encodes CASSQGRETQYF.

This chain joins TRBV12-3 or TRBV12-4 and TRBJ1-1, with D uncertain. CDR3 length equals 13 residues. V lost 5 bases and J 1 base, leaving 8 bases between the germline ends. CDR3 amino acids: CASSRLGNTEAFF. Written as DNA, the CDR3 is TGTGCCAGCAGTCGGTTAGGGAACACTGAAGCTTTCTTT.

This clonotype came up a few times. A junction end diverges from the germline sequence, so it may reflect a read error. This chain joins TRBV7-6 and TRBJ1-2; D ambiguous. This CDR3 comprises 12 residues. Per the germline V gene, CDR1 is SGHVS and CDR2 is FNYEAQ. The CDR3 DNA reads as TGTGCCAGCAGCTTAGTAAACAGCCCTCCCGCCTTC. Protein: CASSLVNSPPAF.

The rearrangement joins TRBV5-4 to TRBJ2-7; a weak D match, TRBD1 (6 bases). The CDR3 runs 13 residues. Between the trimmed V and J ends, which lost 0 bases and 4 bases, there was a span of 8 bases. Per germline, CDR1 SGHNT and CDR2 YYREEE (reference sequence). The CDR3 spells CASSLVGGYEQYF. CDR3 sequence (DNA): TGTGCCAGCAGCTTGGTAGGGGGATACGAGCAGTACTTC.

The CDR3 DNA sequence: TGTGCCTGGGAGCCGGGGCCCGGCACTGAAGCTTTCTTT. Its translation: CAWEPGPGTEAFF. The chain joins TRBV30 to TRBJ1-1, with D perhaps TRBD1 (5 bases). This CDR3 has 13 amino acids. Germline CDR1 reads GTSNPN; CDR2 reads SVGIG (reference sequence). Trimming took 5 bases from V and 4 from J, leaving 14 bases between them.

In this sample, this clonotype turned up a few times. Written as DNA, the CDR3 is TGTGCCAGCAGCTTATCCTCGAACCCGACGGGGACTGAAGCTTTCTTT. Encoded protein: CASSLSSNPTGTEAFF. The chain is built from TRBV7-2 and TRBJ1-1; D unclear. The V end was cut by 2 bases, the J end by 5 bases, with 18 bases between. In germline, CDR1 is SGHTA, CDR2 FQGNSA. The CDR3 totals 16 residues.

This clonotype was picked up a small number of times. The J gene is TRBJ2-3, the V gene TRBV6-2 or TRBV6-3; 15 positions agree with TRBD2. Germline assignment: CDR1 MNHEY and CDR2 SVGEGT. The CDR3 length is 15 residues. Germline trimming cut 5 bases from V and 7 bases from J; bases unmatched to any gene: 4. DNA for the CDR3: TGTGCCAGCAGTCGGACTAGCGGGAGGGGGAATACGCAGTATTTT. This encodes CASSRTSGRGNTQYF.

This clonotype came up a few times. The V gene is TRBV6-1, the J gene TRBJ1-2; TRBD1 matches 9 bases. This CDR3 has 13 residues. Trimming removed 6 bases from V and 7 bases from J; junction bases left unmatched: 6. Per the germline V gene, CDR1 is MNHNS and CDR2 is SASEGT. The CDR3 bases are TGTGCCAGCAGGGGCGGACAGGGGTTTGGCTACACCTTC. Translation: CASRGGQGFGYTF.

The CDR3 spells CASTSWTGAPYGYTF. The CDR3 coding sequence is TGTGCCAGTACCTCCTGGACAGGGGCACCCTATGGCTACACCTTC. This chain joins TRBV19 and TRBJ1-2; 9 positions agree with TRBD1. Trimming took 7 bases from V and 4 from J; bases not matched to a gene: 10. From germline, CDR1 is LNHDA and CDR2 SQIVND (reference sequence). CDR3 length: 15 residues. Drawing the rest from reference TRBV19 and TRBJ1-2, the complete variable domain is DGGITQSPKYLFRKEGQNVTLSCEQNLNHDAMYWYRQDPGQGLRLIYYSQIVNDFQKGDIAEGYSVSREKKESFPLTVTSAQKNPTAFYLCASTSWTGAPYGYTFGSGTRLTVV.

The DNA of the CDR3 is TGTGCCAGCAGTCTAGGTAGCAATCAGCCCCAGCATTTT. Residues: CASSLGSNQPQHF. This chain joins TRBV12-3 or TRBV12-4 and TRBJ1-5; D is ambiguous. This CDR3 has 13 residues. V was shortened by 5 bases and J by 0 bases, with 5 bases between the two germline ends.

V gene TRBV6-1 combines with J gene TRBJ2-7; the D is unclear. Germline values: CDR1 MNHNS, CDR2 SASEGT. With 0 bases removed from V and 6 bases from J, the gap between germline ends came to 12 bases. CDR3 length: 14 amino acids. The CDR3 DNA follows: TGTGCCAGCAGTGAAGCGCTTCGTCTTGGCGAGCAGTACTTC. Translated, it gives CASSEALRLGEQYF.

The chain recombines TRBV5-4 with TRBJ2-2; D is perhaps TRBD1 or TRBD2 (7 bases each). The germline V gene has CDR1 SGHNT and CDR2 YYREEE (reference sequence). The CDR3 runs to 15 residues. V was pared by 4 bases and J by 3 bases, with 13 bases between. As DNA, the CDR3 is TGTGCCAGCAGCCCGGGGGGACAGTACACCGGGGAGCTGTTTTTT. Its translation: CASSPGGQYTGELFF. Looking up the rest from reference TRBV5-4 and TRBJ2-2 gives the full variable domain: ETGVTQSPTHLIKTRGQQVTLRCSSQSGHNTVSWYQQALGQGPQFIFQYYREEENGRGNFPPRFSGLQFPNYSSELNVNALELDDSALYLCASSPGGQYTGELFFGEGSRLTVL.

This clonotype has just a few counts. The rearrangement joins TRBV2 to TRBJ1-2; 9 nucleotides agree with TRBD1. The CDR3 loop spans 15 amino acids. Germline loops: CDR1 SNHLY, CDR2 FYNNEI. The V segment lost 3 bases and the J segment 4 bases; nucleotides outside the gene matches: 6. The CDR3 region has the DNA TGTGCCAGCAGTGATCAGGACAGGGGCATCTATGGCTACACCTTC. Encoded protein: CASSDQDRGIYGYTF.

This clonotype was seen only a few times. V usage is TRBV20-1 and J usage is TRBJ2-7; D is unclear. CDR1 is DFQATT and CDR2 is SNEGSKA in the germline V gene (reference sequence). Trimming took 1 base from V and 5 from J, leaving 15 bases between them. The CDR3 is 14 residues long. For the CDR3, the DNA is TGCAGTGCTAGAGTAGGCCTCTCTACTCACGAGCAGTACTTC. Its translation is CSARVGLSTHEQYF.

This clonotype was recorded a few times. This chain uses TRBV20-1 with TRBJ1-2, with 9 bases that match TRBD1. The CDR3 runs 18 residues. From germline, CDR1 is DFQATT and CDR2 SNEGSKA (reference sequence). The V segment lost 5 bases and the J segment 6 bases; nucleotides outside the gene matches: 22. CDR3 bases: TGCAGTGCTCATGCAACTTCGGTTGGGACAGGGTTTGCCCATGGCTACACCTTC. Its translation is CSAHATSVGTGFAHGYTF.

This clonotype is labeled large. V gene TRBV2 combines with J gene TRBJ2-5; D uncertain. V lost 3 bases, J lost 5 bases, and 16 bases lay in between. The CDR3 totals 15 residues. In germline, CDR1 is SNHLY, CDR2 FYNNEI. CDR3 DNA: TGTGCCAGCAGTGAGGTCCGGCCACCTGAGGAGACCCAGTACTTC. Protein: CASSEVRPPEETQYF.

This clonotype has only a few counts. V and J are TRBV28 and TRBJ1-5; a weak D match, TRBD1 (6 bases). The CDR3 loop spans 16 amino acids. Per germline, CDR1 MDHEN and CDR2 SYDVKM. V shed 5 bases and J shed 2 bases, with 16 bases lying between them. In nucleotides, the CDR3 is TGTGCCAGCAGTACAACAACAGGGTGGGGCAATCAGCCCCAGCATTTT. Translated, it gives CASSTTTGWGNQPQHF. Supplemented by reference TRBV28 and TRBJ1-5, the full variable domain reads DVKVTQSSRYLVKRTGEKVFLECVQDMDHENMFWYRQDPGLGLRLIYFSYDVKMKEKGDIPEGYSVSREKKERFSLILESASTNQTSMYLCASSTTTGWGNQPQHFGDGTRLSIL.

This chain connects TRBV30 to TRBJ1-2, with D hard to call. Trimming shortened V by 4 bases and J by 2 bases, and 17 bases separated the two germline ends. The CDR3 is 15 residues long. Germline loops: CDR1 GTSNPN, CDR2 SVGIG (reference sequence). CDR3 amino acids: CAWTLGNGGNYGYTF. CDR3 nucleotide sequence: TGTGCCTGGACCCTCGGGAACGGCGGAAACTATGGCTACACCTTC.